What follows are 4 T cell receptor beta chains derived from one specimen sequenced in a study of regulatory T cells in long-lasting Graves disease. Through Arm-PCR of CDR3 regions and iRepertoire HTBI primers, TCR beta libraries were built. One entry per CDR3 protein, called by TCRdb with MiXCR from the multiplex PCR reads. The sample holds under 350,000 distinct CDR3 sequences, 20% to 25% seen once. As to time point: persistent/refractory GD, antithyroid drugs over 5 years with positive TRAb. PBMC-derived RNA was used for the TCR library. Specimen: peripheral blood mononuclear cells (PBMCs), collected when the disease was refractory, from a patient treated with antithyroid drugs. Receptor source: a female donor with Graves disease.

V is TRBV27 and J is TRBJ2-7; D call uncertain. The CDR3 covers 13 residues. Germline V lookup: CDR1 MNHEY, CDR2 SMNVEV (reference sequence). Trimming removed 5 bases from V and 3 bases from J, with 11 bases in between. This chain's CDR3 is CASSRSWGYEQYF. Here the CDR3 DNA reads TGTGCCAGCAGTCGGAGTTGGGGCTACGAGCAGTACTTC.

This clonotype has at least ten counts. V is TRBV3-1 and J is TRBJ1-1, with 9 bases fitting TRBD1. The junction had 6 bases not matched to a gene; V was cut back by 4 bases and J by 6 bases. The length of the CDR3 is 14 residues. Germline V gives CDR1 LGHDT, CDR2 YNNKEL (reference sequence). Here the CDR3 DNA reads TGTGCCAGCAGCCCACAGGGGGCGAAGCCTGAAGCTTTCTTT. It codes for CASSPQGAKPEAFF.

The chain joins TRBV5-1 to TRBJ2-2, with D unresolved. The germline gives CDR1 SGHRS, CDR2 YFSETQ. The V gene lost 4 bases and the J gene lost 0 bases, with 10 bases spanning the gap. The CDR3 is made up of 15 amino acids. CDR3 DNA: TGCGCCAGCAGCAGGCGGATCGCGAACACCGGGGAGCTGTTTTTT. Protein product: CASSRRIANTGELFF.

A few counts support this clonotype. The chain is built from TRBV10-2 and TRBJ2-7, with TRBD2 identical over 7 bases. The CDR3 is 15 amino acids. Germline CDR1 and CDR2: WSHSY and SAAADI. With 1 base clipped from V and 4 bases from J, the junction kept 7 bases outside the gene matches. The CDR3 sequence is CASSELAGEGYEQYF. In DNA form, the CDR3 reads TGCGCCAGCAGTGAGTTGGCGGGAGAGGGGTACGAGCAGTACTTC.